These 19 T cell receptor beta chains came from one sample sequenced in a study of early T cells in non-severe SARS-CoV-2 infection. TCRdb reprocessed the 5' RACE reads with MiXCR, giving one entry per CDR3 protein. The data contain around 67,000 distinct CDR3 sequences, 9.5% to 13% of them singletons. The source material was whole blood. These TCRs come from an adult who was a healthcare worker with PCR-confirmed SARS-CoV-2 infection or an uninfected control (not recorded which).

This clonotype came up many times. The CDR3 reads CASTLTGDSGNTIYF. The CDR3 nucleotides read TGTGCCAGCACTTTGACAGGGGACTCTGGAAACACCATATATTTT. This chain uses TRBV6-5 with TRBJ1-3; 8 bases fit TRBD1. The CDR3 consists of 15 residues. J was trimmed by 0 bases and V by 7 bases; bases with no gene match: 5. Per germline, CDR1 MNHEY and CDR2 SVGAGI.

The genes are TRBV12-3 or TRBV12-4 and TRBJ2-2; D uncertain. V lost 1 base, J lost 0 bases, and 6 bases lay in between. The CDR3 sequence is 15 residues long. For the CDR3, the DNA is TGTGCCAGCAGTTTAGGGCAATCGAACACCGGGGAGCTGTTTTTT. This encodes CASSLGQSNTGELFF.

This clonotype was found many times. The chain recombines TRBV2 with TRBJ2-1, with D unclear. V lost 2 bases to trimming and J lost 0 bases, with 5 bases between them. The CDR3 extends over 14 amino acids. Germline V gene lookup returns CDR1 SNHLY and CDR2 FYNNEI. CDR3 nucleotides: TGTGCCAGCAGTGAATCCTCCTCCTACAATGAGCAGTTCTTC. Protein sequence: CASSESSSYNEQFF.

This clonotype was counted a few times. The V call is TRBV12-3 or TRBV12-4, the J call TRBJ2-2, with 9 bases lining up with TRBD1. The CDR3 extends over 18 amino acids. Losses at the gene ends were 4 bases for V and 4 bases for J; bases not matched to a gene: 13. The CDR3 nucleotides are TGTGCCAGCAGTTCCGGGACAGGGCCTCGGACTGGCACCGGGGAGCTGTTTTTT. This translates into CASSSGTGPRTGTGELFF.

The chain uses TRBV2 and TRBJ2-2; D possibly corresponds to TRBD2 (5 bases). The CDR3 extends over 13 amino acids. CDR1 and CDR2 from the germline V gene are SNHLY and FYNNEI. Deletions cut 8 bases from V and 4 bases from J, with 11 bases between. CDR3 protein: CASLEEITGELFF. The CDR3 nucleotides read TGTGCCAGCTTGGAGGAAATCACCGGGGAGCTGTTTTTT.

This clonotype was seen only a few times. The chain employs TRBV7-2 and TRBJ2-3, with 9 bases lining up with TRBD2. Germline CDR1 and CDR2: SGHTA and FQGNSA. The length of the CDR3 is 15 residues. The ends lost 1 base at V and 3 bases at J; junction bases unmatched: 2. CDR3 region: CASSLVAGVTDTQYF. CDR3 coding DNA: TGTGCCAGCAGCTTAGTAGCGGGAGTGACAGATACGCAGTATTTT.

This rearrangement joins TRBV27 to TRBJ1-4; no clear D. V lost 4 bases and J 7 bases, leaving 13 bases between the germline ends. Germline V gene lookup returns CDR1 MNHEY and CDR2 SMNVEV (reference sequence). This CDR3 is 14 amino acids long. The CDR3 loop reads CASSYSGRGEKLFF. The CDR3 coding sequence is TGTGCCAGCAGTTATTCAGGTCGGGGTGAAAAACTGTTTTTT.

This clonotype occurred many times. V and J are TRBV10-2 and TRBJ2-7, with TRBD1 as a possible D gene (6 bases). There are 15 residues in the CDR3. The germline V gene has CDR1 WSHSY and CDR2 SAAADI. The V end was cut by 6 bases, the J end by 2 bases, with 17 bases between. CDR3 nucleotide sequence: TGCGCCAGCAGGACCAACAGGGAGTTGACCTACGAGCAGTACTTC. This gives the protein CASRTNRELTYEQYF.

There are many counts of this clonotype. The chain carries TRBV12-3 or TRBV12-4 and TRBJ2-7; D gene uncertain. The CDR3 is made up of 15 amino acids. Trimming cost V 6 bases and J 2 bases, with 17 bases left between them. The CDR3 coding sequence is TGTGCCAGCAGCCTTGGCGCCTCAACTACCTACGAGCAGTACTTC. It specifies CASSLGASTTYEQYF.

In this sample, this clonotype turned up a few times. J is TRBJ2-3 and V is TRBV7-3, with TRBD2 as a possible D gene (5 bases). The CDR3 covers 14 residues. Trimming stripped 5 bases from V and 3 bases from J, with 12 bases between. Germline V lookup: CDR1 SGHTA, CDR2 FQGTGA. This CDR3 reads CASSALGLTDTQYF. CDR3 nucleotides: TGTGCCAGCAGCGCACTAGGTTTAACAGATACGCAGTATTTT.

This clonotype was counted many times. J is TRBJ1-2 and V is TRBV5-1, with D maybe TRBD1 (5 bases). The CDR3 spans 13 residues. Deletions cut 2 bases from V and 8 bases from J, with 13 bases between. From germline, CDR1 is SGHRS and CDR2 YFSETQ. CDR3 nucleotide sequence: TGCGCCAGCAGCTTCGGAGGGGCTGGAGGCTACACCTTC. Its translation: CASSFGGAGGYTF.

Concerning this clonotype: Possible read error: a much larger clone is one base away. The CDR3 sequence is CASSLMAQNTEAFF. CDR3 DNA: TGTGCCAGCAGCTTAATGGCACAGAACACTGAAGCTTTCTTT. The chain couples TRBV7-9 to TRBJ1-1; D not resolved. The CDR3 consists of 14 residues. V lost 2 bases and J lost 1, with 8 bases in between. Per the germline V gene, CDR1 is SEHNR and CDR2 is FQNEAQ (reference sequence).

This chain connects TRBV10-3 to TRBJ2-6; D is unclear. The CDR3 is 14 amino acids. V dropped 6 bases and J dropped 4 bases, with 10 bases sitting between them. The germline V gene has CDR1 ENHRY and CDR2 SYGVKD. The CDR3 sequence: CAIRPSAGANVLTF. The DNA of the CDR3 is TGTGCCATCAGACCGTCGGCCGGGGCCAACGTCCTGACTTTC.

The CDR3 DNA follows: TGTGCCAGCAGCGCCTTTGCGGGAGGGAATGAGCAGTTCTTC. It yields the protein CASSAFAGGNEQFF. The chain combines TRBV5-4 with TRBJ2-1, with 9 bases lining up with TRBD2. V lost 4 bases to trimming and J lost 7 bases; unmatched junction nucleotides: 6. The CDR3 is made up of 14 amino acids. The V gene's germline CDR1 is SGHNT and CDR2 YYREEE (reference sequence). Together with reference TRBV5-4 and TRBJ2-1, the CDR3 gives the full variable domain: ETGVTQSPTHLIKTRGQQVTLRCSSQSGHNTVSWYQQALGQGPQFIFQYYREEENGRGNFPPRFSGLQFPNYSSELNVNALELDDSALYLCASSAFAGGNEQFFGPGTRLTVL.

The chain is built from TRBV29-1 and TRBJ2-3, with TRBD2 matching 9 bases. V gave up 5 bases and J gave up 0 bases; unmatched junction bases: 3. CDR3 length: 14 residues. Germline V gives CDR1 SQVTM, CDR2 ANQGSEA. Here the CDR3 reads CSVPAGGSTDTQYF. CDR3 DNA sequence: TGCAGCGTTCCAGCGGGGGGTAGCACAGATACGCAGTATTTT.

In its sample, this clonotype was seen many times. The CDR3 nucleotides are TGTGCCAGCAGCTTCGAACGGAGCTCCTATAATTCACCCCTCCACTTT. It codes for CASSFERSSYNSPLHF. The V gene is TRBV13, the J gene TRBJ1-6; no definite D call. In germline, CDR1 is PRHDT, CDR2 FYEKMQ (reference sequence). This CDR3 is built from 16 residues. Trimming left V 3 bases short and J 0 bases short, with 9 bases between.

Ten or more counts support this clonotype. This chain links TRBV3-1 with TRBJ2-5; D call uncertain. The CDR3 is made up of 14 amino acids. V lost 1 base, J lost 3 bases, and 9 bases lay in between. Per germline, CDR1 LGHDT and CDR2 YNNKEL (reference sequence). The CDR3 loop is CASSQVDLEETQYF. Here the CDR3 DNA reads TGTGCCAGCAGCCAAGTTGACTTAGAAGAGACCCAGTACTTC.

There are a few counts of this clonotype. The rearrangement uses TRBV5-1 and TRBJ1-2; weak D call: TRBD1 (6 bases). V lost 4 bases and J 2 bases, leaving 12 bases between the germline ends. This CDR3 contains 14 residues. Germline assignment: CDR1 SGHRS and CDR2 YFSETQ. The CDR3 loop reads CASSTLGQNYGYTF. The CDR3 DNA follows: TGCGCCAGCAGCACCCTTGGACAGAACTATGGCTACACCTTC.

The rearrangement links TRBV2 to TRBJ1-4; 7 bases agree with TRBD1. This CDR3 has 16 residues. CDR1 is SNHLY and CDR2 is FYNNEI in the germline V gene. Losses at the gene ends were 4 bases for V and 0 bases for J; bases not matched to a gene: 5. Here the CDR3 reads CASSGDSPATNEKLFF. CDR3 DNA sequence: TGTGCCAGCAGTGGGGACAGCCCTGCAACTAATGAAAAACTGTTTTTT.